This T cell receptor (beta chain) was retrieved from a study of T-cell memory formation after mild COVID-19. Across the whole study: Clusters of TCRs were largely donor specific.

A single record per CDR3 protein comes from TCRdb applying MiXCR to the 5' RACE reads. The sample gives about 430,000 distinct CDR3 sequences, roughly 18% of which show up once; around a fifth is in the top ten. CDR3 length: 14 residues. V lost 0 bases, J lost 6 bases, and 12 bases lay in between. Germline V gene lookup returns CDR1 SGHRS and CDR2 YFSETQ. Study results and caveats: Confirmation was lacking for SARS-CoV-2 specificity of second-wave clones that peaked on day 37. Researchers found some responding clones in pre-infection memory, a sign that cross-reactive memory joined. Clones contracting across day 15 to 85 had a balanced CD4/CD8 profile; later expanding clones leaned CD4+.

This clonotype was seen a few times. Antigen unknown. The chain combines TRBV5-1 with TRBJ1-1, with D possibly being TRBD1 (5 bases). This clonotype originated in a man aged 18 to 30 who had mild COVID-19 (a few samples of this study predate the infection). Cell type and time point are not known. Sequencing was done on a sample of PBMCs or a T cell subset sorted from them (not recorded which). The CDR3 nucleotides read TGCGCCAGCAGCTTGGAGGTTGGGGCAGCTGAAGCTTTCTTT. Translation gives CASSLEVGAAEAFF.